This passage covers 10 T cell receptor beta chains from one sample sequenced in a study of human T cells and chemical hapten exposure. TCRdb passed the RACE reads through MiXCR, listing each CDR3 protein once. The sample consists of about 120,000 distinct CDR3 sequences, approximately 13% of them appearing once. The time point denotes: pre-sensitization, week 0. Treatment here: therapeutic diphenylcyclopropenone sensitization with weekly scalp DPC. Sequences were derived from whole blood, sampled in connection with sensitization to the hapten diphenylcyclopropenone (DPC). The receptors derive from a woman aged 18-29 years with alopecia areata. Some clones in this sample may be carry-over from other donors' samples.

The rearrangement uses TRBV15 and TRBJ2-1; 10 bases are a match to TRBD2. With V trimmed by 0 bases and J by 8 bases, 7 bases remained unmatched. Per germline, CDR1 LNHNV and CDR2 YYDKDF (reference sequence). CDR3 size: 16 residues. CDR3 loop: CATSRDSSGGSDEQFF. As DNA, the CDR3 is TGTGCCACCAGCAGAGATAGTAGCGGGGGGTCCGATGAGCAGTTCTTC.

J is TRBJ2-6 and V is TRBV20-1; 8 nucleotides align to TRBD1. The germline gives CDR1 DFQATT, CDR2 SNEGSKA (reference sequence). V shed 6 bases and J 2 bases; nucleotides not matched to a gene: 3. The CDR3 extends over 14 amino acids. The CDR3 DNA reads as TGCAGTGCCAGGACAGGGCCTGGGGCCAACGTCCTGACTTTC. Its translation is CSARTGPGANVLTF.

The chain joins TRBV28 to TRBJ2-7; D perhaps matches TRBD2 (5 bases). The germline CDR1 and CDR2 sequences are MDHEN and SYDVKM. Trimming took off 3 bases at V and 2 bases at J, with 11 bases between the two ends. The CDR3 has 14 amino acids. CDR3 in DNA: TGTGCCAGCAGTTTCCTCCCGGGAACCTACGAGCAGTACTTC. It translates to CASSFLPGTYEQYF.

This chain connects TRBV11-2 to TRBJ2-2; D may correspond to TRBD1 or TRBD2 (5 bases each). The CDR3 runs 17 residues. Trimming shortened V by 0 bases and J by 1 base, and 12 bases separated the two germline ends. Per germline, CDR1 SGHAT and CDR2 FQNNGV. DNA for the CDR3: TGTGCCAGCAGCTTAGATAAGGGGACGGTGAACACCGGGGAGCTGTTTTTT. This encodes CASSLDKGTVNTGELFF.

This clonotype came up many times. CDR3 protein: CASSQWQEETQYF. In DNA, the CDR3 is TGCGCCAGCAGCCAATGGCAGGAAGAGACCCAGTACTTC. This rearrangement joins TRBV4-1 to TRBJ2-5; D not resolved. Per the germline V gene, CDR1 is MGHRA and CDR2 is YSYEKL. This CDR3 is 13 amino acids long. The germline V and J ends were trimmed by 2 bases and 3 bases, with 7 bases remaining between them.

The CDR3 DNA sequence: TGCGCCAGCAGCCAAGGGGACACCAATAATTCACCCCTCCACTTT. It is translated as CASSQGDTNNSPLHF. The chain employs TRBV4-3 and TRBJ1-6; weak D call: TRBD1 (6 bases). The CDR3 consists of 15 residues. The V end lost 1 base, the J end lost 5 bases, and 9 bases lay between the germline ends. CDR1 and CDR2 from the germline V gene are LGHNA and YSLEER.

The chain combines TRBV3-1 with TRBJ2-5, with TRBD1 as a possible D gene (5 bases). The V end was cut by 1 base, the J end by 5 bases, with 14 bases between. Germline-derived CDR1 and CDR2 are LGHDT and YNNKEL (reference sequence). This CDR3 comprises 15 residues. DNA for the CDR3: TGTGCCAGCAGCCAAGTTGTTAGGGGCGGCGAGACCCAGTACTTC. It translates to CASSQVVRGGETQYF.

The chain is built from TRBV9 and TRBJ1-6; 7 nucleotides align to TRBD1. CDR3 length: 16 residues. V shed 6 bases, J shed 7 bases, and the junction held 13 bases outside the gene matches. The V gene's germline CDR1 is SGDLS and CDR2 YYNGEE. In DNA form, the CDR3 reads TGTGCCAGCAACGCACAGGGGAGGTTGGGGAATTCACCCCTCCACTTT. It yields the protein CASNAQGRLGNSPLHF. The whole variable domain, remainder taken from reference TRBV9 and TRBJ1-6, is DSGVTQTPKHLITATGQRVTLRCSPRSGDLSVYWYQQSLDQGLQFLIQYYNGEERAKGNILERFSAQQFPDLHSELNLSSLELGDSALYFCASNAQGRLGNSPLHFGNGTRLTVT.

The chain uses TRBV4-1 and TRBJ1-1; tentative D call: TRBD1 (6 bases). CDR3 length: 15 amino acids. V lost 3 bases, J lost 0 bases, and 11 bases lay in between. CDR1 and CDR2 from the germline V gene are MGHRA and YSYEKL. In nucleotides, the CDR3 is TGCGCCAGCAGCCAGAGAGGACAGCTGAACACTGAAGCTTTCTTT. It translates to CASSQRGQLNTEAFF.

The J gene is TRBJ1-1, the V gene TRBV6-1, with 7 positions matching TRBD1. The germline V gene has CDR1 MNHNS and CDR2 SASEGT. CDR3 length: 16 residues. Trimming took 4 bases from V and 1 from J; bases not matched to a gene: 9. The CDR3, as DNA: TGTGCCAGCAGTGTCGAACAGGGGATAAAGAACACTGAAGCTTTCTTT. This encodes CASSVEQGIKNTEAFF.